One sample yielded the 7 T cell receptor beta chains listed below, sequenced in a study of cytomegalovirus exposure and HLA in healthy donors. 13 Jbeta primers and 60 Vbeta primers were used for the PCR. Sequencing used immunoSEQ multiplex PCR; TCRdb keeps in-frame clones, though not all of them. In the table there are 150,000 or so clones, roughly 84% of which are singletons. Sequencing was performed on PBMCs. All receptors derive from a male donor in good health and CMV-seronegative.

This chain links TRBV13 with TRBJ2-6; D is perhaps TRBD1 (5 bases). The V gene's germline CDR1 is PRHDT and CDR2 FYEKMQ (reference sequence). The CDR3 is made up of 16 amino acids. Trimming pared 5 bases from V and 4 bases from J, leaving 15 bases between. In DNA form, the CDR3 reads TGTGCCAGCAGCACAGAGGACATTCCAGGGGCCAACGTCCTGACTTTC. Its translation is CASSTEDIPGANVLTF.

The chain links TRBV5-1 to TRBJ1-5; TRBD1 might be the D (5 bases). This CDR3 is 16 amino acids long. V lost 0 bases, J lost 0 bases, and 10 bases lay in between. Germline assignment: CDR1 SGHRS and CDR2 YFSETQ. The CDR3 nucleotides are TGCGCCAGCAGCTTGGATATCGGGGGTAGCAATCAGCCCCAGCATTTT. This codes for CASSLDIGGSNQPQHF.

The genes are TRBV18 and TRBJ1-1; TRBD1 aligns across 9 bases. The CDR3 contains 13 residues. The J segment lost 11 bases and the V segment lost 3 bases, leaving 7 bases of the junction unmatched. CDR1 is KGHSH and CDR2 is LQKENI in the germline V gene. The DNA of the CDR3 is TGTGCCAGCTCACCCGGACAGGGGCAGGGGGCTTTCTTT. Translating gives CASSPGQGQGAFF.

This sequence joins TRBV27 and TRBJ2-2, with D perhaps TRBD1 or TRBD2 (10 bases each). The length of the CDR3 is 19 residues. Trimming took off 6 bases at V and 6 bases at J, with 29 bases between the two ends. The germline gives CDR1 MNHEY, CDR2 SMNVEV (reference sequence). The CDR3 DNA sequence: TGTGCCAGCAGGGGACAGGGGACCGCTAGCGGGAGACTGGCCGGGGAGCTGTTTTTT. Its protein product is CASRGQGTASGRLAGELFF.

The chain is built from TRBV5-1 and TRBJ1-4, with TRBD1 matching 7 bases. The CDR3 extends over 14 amino acids. J lost 3 bases, V lost 4 bases, and 3 bases had no gene match. The V gene's germline CDR1 is SGHRS and CDR2 YFSETQ. CDR3: CASSKQGSNEKLFF. In DNA form, the CDR3 reads TGCGCCAGCAGCAAACAGGGGTCTAATGAAAAACTGTTTTTT.

Concerning this clone: This specimen includes other DNA sequences encoding the same CDR3. CDR3 coding DNA: TGCGCCAGCAGCCAGACAGGAGCCTACGAGCAGTACTTC. It is translated as CASSQTGAYEQYF. The rearrangement links TRBV10-2 to TRBJ2-7; tentatively, D is TRBD1 (6 bases). The germline gives CDR1 WSHSY, CDR2 SAAADI. This CDR3 comprises 13 residues. Trimming removed 6 bases from V and 2 bases from J, with 11 bases in between.

This chain joins TRBV5-8 and TRBJ1-5; TRBD1 is a possible D gene (5 bases). The V gene's germline CDR1 is SGHTS and CDR2 YDEGEE. The CDR3 runs 17 residues. Between the trimmed V and J ends, which lost 4 bases and 2 bases, there was a span of 19 bases. The CDR3 here is CASSPRRAGSGNQPQHF. Written as DNA, the CDR3 is TGTGCCAGCAGCCCCCGCAGGGCGGGATCGGGCAATCAGCCCCAGCATTTT. Drawing the rest from reference TRBV5-8 and TRBJ1-5, the complete variable domain is EAGVTQSPTHLIKTRGQQATLRCSPISGHTSVYWYQQALGLGLQFLLWYDEGEERNRGNFPPRFSGRQFPNYSSELNVNALELEDSALYLCASSPRRAGSGNQPQHFGDGTRLSIL.